The 8 T cell receptor beta chains presented below share a single source sample, sequenced in a study of post-analysis software for immune sequencing data. The authors incorporated unique molecular identifiers into the TCR beta cDNA libraries. One entry per CDR3 protein, called by TCRdb with MiXCR from the PCR reads. The sample records around 150,000 distinct CDR3 sequences, about 34% being singletons. The sample in question was blood, obtained after autologous hematopoietic stem cell transplantation. The origin of the receptors is a girl under 18 with multiple sclerosis.

There are a few counts of this clonotype. The genes are TRBV4-3 and TRBJ2-1, with unresolved D. The CDR3 sequence is 19 residues long. V lost 0 bases and J 0 bases, leaving 18 bases between the germline ends. Germline V gene lookup returns CDR1 LGHNA and CDR2 YSLEER. The CDR3, as DNA: TGCGCCAGCAGCCAAGATTTCTGGCCCGACCCCAGCTCCTACAATGAGCAGTTCTTC. Translating it yields CASSQDFWPDPSSYNEQFF.

This clonotype was detected a few times. At one end, the junction sequence differs from germline, possibly due to a read error. DNA of the CDR3: TGCGCCAGCACCTTGGTAGGGGGGTCCTACGAGCAGTACTTC. Its translation: CASTLVGGSYEQYF. The chain recombines TRBV5-1 with TRBJ2-7; D is tentatively TRBD1 or TRBD2 (6 bases each). The CDR3 covers 14 residues. CDR1 and CDR2 (germline): SGHRS, YFSETQ. Looking up the rest from reference TRBV5-1 and TRBJ2-7 gives the full variable domain: KAGVTQTPRYLIKTRGQQVTLSCSPISGHRSVSWYQQTPGQGLQFLFEYFSETQRNKGNFPGRFSGRQFSNSRSEMNVSTLELGDSALYLCASTLVGGSYEQYFGPGTRLTVT.

J is TRBJ2-3 and V is TRBV2, with 7 bases that match TRBD2. V shed 2 bases, J shed 3 bases, and the junction held 2 bases outside the gene matches. Germline CDR1 reads SNHLY; CDR2 reads FYNNEI. The CDR3 sequence is 14 residues long. The CDR3 region is CASSERGDTDTQYF. CDR3 bases: TGTGCCAGCAGTGAACGGGGGGATACAGATACGCAGTATTTT.

This clonotype was found many times. The rearrangement uses TRBV27 and TRBJ2-5; 11 nucleotides align to TRBD2. There are 16 residues in the CDR3. The germline gives CDR1 MNHEY, CDR2 SMNVEV (reference sequence). Losses at the gene ends were 6 bases for V and 1 base for J; bases not matched to a gene: 7. This CDR3 reads CASRPLAGGIQETQYF. The CDR3 DNA reads TGTGCCAGCAGACCATTAGCGGGAGGGATCCAAGAGACCCAGTACTTC.

V gene TRBV7-2 combines with J gene TRBJ1-4; 9 positions match TRBD1. V trimming: 4 bases; J trimming: 8 bases; junction bases outside the gene matches: 8. The CDR3 has 15 residues. The germline CDR1 and CDR2 sequences are SGHTA and FQGNSA. CDR3 DNA sequence: TGTGCCAGCAGCTCACCGGGACAGGGTGAAGAAAAACTGTTTTTT. Protein product: CASSSPGQGEEKLFF.

This clonotype is judged medium-sized. The rearrangement joins TRBV7-3 to TRBJ1-1; weak D call: TRBD1 (5 bases). The CDR3 loop spans 13 amino acids. V dropped 5 bases and J dropped 5 bases, with 12 bases sitting between them. Germline V gene lookup returns CDR1 SGHTA and CDR2 FQGTGA. In nucleotides, the CDR3 is TGTGCCAGCAGCGTCGACAGCCTAACTGAAGCTTTCTTT. Its translation: CASSVDSLTEAFF.

The J gene is TRBJ1-2, the V gene TRBV29-1; a possible D gene is TRBD1 (5 bases). The germline gives CDR1 SQVTM, CDR2 ANQGSEA. V was trimmed by 6 bases and J by 6 bases, leaving 20 bases between them. The CDR3 is made up of 14 amino acids. In DNA, the CDR3 is TGCAGCGTAGATGGGACGTTCGCTTCGGATGGCTACACCTTC. Its protein product is CSVDGTFASDGYTF.

This clonotype turned up a few times. The genes are TRBV7-9 and TRBJ2-1, with 7 bases lining up with TRBD2. V was pared by 3 bases and J by 7 bases, with 6 bases of the junction left unmatched. Per the germline V gene, CDR1 is SEHNR and CDR2 is FQNEAQ (reference sequence). This CDR3 comprises 14 residues. The CDR3 bases are TGTGCCAGCAGCTTGGGGGGGGGTGCAAATGAGCAGTTCTTC. Its translation: CASSLGGGANEQFF.